A selection of T cell receptor beta chains follows, all from one sample in a study of blood T cell repertoires in COVID-19. TCRdb's table, derived via immunoSEQ multiplex PCR, lists solely in-frame clones and lacks some. The sample holds under 350,000 clones; about 86% are singletons and the top ten take roughly 4.2%. The sequencing sample was made of PBMCs or T cells enriched from blood (not recorded which). These receptors originate from a woman aged 35 to 49 with acute COVID-19. The CDR3 runs from the conserved cysteine through the conserved F or W. Each record gives: J gene, D gene, V gene, clone size, CDR3 protein, CDR3 DNA. D genes are given only for firm matches. Expanded clones get a size class; other rows say once, few or many, or leave the size out.

TRBJ2-1,TRBD2,TRBV25-1,.,CASSAASGWSSYNEQFF,TGTGCCAGCAGTGCAGCTAGCGGGTGGAGCTCCTACAATGAGCAGTTCTTC
TRBJ1-4,.,TRBV28,.,CASSKPGQPGEKLFF,TGTGCCAGCAGTAAACCCGGTCAACCCGGGGAAAAACTGTTTTTT
TRBJ2-7,.,TRBV27,.,CASSLTRYRDVYEQYF,TGTGCCAGCAGTTTAACTAGATACAGGGACGTCTACGAGCAGTACTTC
TRBJ2-1,TRBD1,TRBV10-3,.,CAISDSAGGVFF,TGTGCCATCAGTGATTCGGCAGGGGGCGTTTTCTTC
TRBJ1-1,.,TRBV28,.,CASSLNSNTEAFF,TGTGCCAGCAGTTTAAACAGCAACACTGAAGCTTTCTTT
TRBJ2-1,.,TRBV9,.,CASSVAGEAYNEQFF,TGTGCCAGCAGCGTAGCGGGAGAGGCCTACAATGAGCAGTTCTTC
TRBJ1-2,TRBD1,TRBV5-6,few,CASSLLRDRGPNYGYTF,TGTGCCAGCAGCTTGCTCCGGGACAGGGGCCCTAACTATGGCTACACCTTC
TRBJ2-7,TRBD1,TRBV2,.,CASSPDRGGYEQYF,TGTGCCAGCAGCCCGGACAGGGGTGGCTACGAGCAGTACTTC
TRBJ1-2,TRBD1,TRBV19,many,CASRADREYGYTF,TGTGCCAGTAGGGCGGACAGGGAATACGGCTACACCTTC
TRBJ2-1,.,TRBV7-6,.,CASSLVHLSSYNEQFF,TGTGCCAGCAGCTTAGTTCACCTTAGCTCCTACAATGAGCAGTTCTTC
TRBJ1-6,TRBD1,TRBV28,.,CASSQSDRGNSPLHF,TGTGCCAGCAGCCAGTCCGACAGGGGCAATTCACCCCTCCACTTT
TRBJ2-3,.,TRBV3-1/TRBV3-2,.,CASSRGITDTQYF,TGTGCCAGCAGCCGCGGTATTACAGATACGCAGTATTTT
TRBJ1-5,TRBD1,TRBV27,.,CASRLQGDINQPQHF,TGTGCCAGCAGGCTACAGGGGGATATCAATCAGCCCCAGCATTTT
TRBJ1-5,.,TRBV3-1/TRBV3-2,.,CASSLGTKNNQPQHF,TGTGCCAGCAGCTTAGGGACAAAAAACAATCAGCCCCAGCATTTT
TRBJ1-6,TRBD1,TRBV4-3,.,CASSPQTGQNSPLHF,TGCGCCAGCAGCCCGCAGACAGGGCAGAATTCACCCCTCCACTTT
TRBJ2-1,TRBD2,TRBV6-6,.,CASSSSGGRRDEQFF,TGTGCCAGCAGTTCCTCGGGAGGGCGTAGGGATGAGCAGTTCTTC
TRBJ2-3,.,TRBV28,.,CASSPYRAPDTQYF,TGTGCCAGCAGTCCGTACAGGGCCCCAGATACGCAGTATTTT
TRBJ2-3,.,TRBV19,.,CASSRLTDTQYF,TGTGCCAGTAGTAGGCTGACAGATACGCAGTATTTT
TRBJ2-6,.,TRBV2,.,CASSEGVASGANVLTF,TGTGCCAGCAGTGAAGGAGTAGCCTCTGGGGCCAACGTCCTGACTTTC
TRBJ1-5,.,TRBV7-2,few,CASSLRGNQPQHF,TGTGCCAGCAGCTTACGGGGTAATCAGCCCCAGCATTTT
TRBJ2-7,.,TRBV19,.,CASSIATQGSYEQYF,TGTGCCAGTAGTATAGCAACGCAGGGTTCTTACGAGCAGTACTTC
TRBJ2-1,TRBD2,TRBV18,once,CASSPPTSGFNEQFF,TGTGCCAGCTCACCACCAACTAGCGGGTTTAATGAGCAGTTCTTC
TRBJ2-1,TRBD2,TRBV5-1,.,CASTPTSGWVNEQFF,TGCGCCAGCACCCCAACTAGCGGGTGGGTCAATGAGCAGTTCTTC
TRBJ1-4,TRBD1,TRBV24-1,.,CATSDSTAGGASGDEKLFF,TGTGCCACCAGTGATTCGACGGCAGGGGGCGCGTCGGGAGACGAAAAACTGTTTTTT
TRBJ2-3,.,TRBV7-2,.,CASSGGNTDTQYF,TGTGCCAGCAGCGGAGGTAACACAGATACGCAGTATTTT
TRBJ1-4,.,TRBV4-3,.,CASSLSGTLNEKLFF,TGCGCCAGCAGCCTTTCCGGGACACTGAATGAAAAACTGTTTTTT
TRBJ1-5,TRBD1,TRBV10-3,.,CAISESTGSNQPQHF,TGTGCCATCAGTGAGTCGACAGGGAGCAATCAGCCCCAGCATTTT
TRBJ2-1,.,TRBV5-6,.,CASSLEAGHNEQFF,TGTGCCAGCAGCTTGGAGGCGGGACACAATGAGCAGTTCTTC
TRBJ1-1,.,TRBV24-1,.,CATSRGGLTEAFF,TGTGCCACCAGTAGGGGGGGGCTCACTGAAGCTTTCTTT